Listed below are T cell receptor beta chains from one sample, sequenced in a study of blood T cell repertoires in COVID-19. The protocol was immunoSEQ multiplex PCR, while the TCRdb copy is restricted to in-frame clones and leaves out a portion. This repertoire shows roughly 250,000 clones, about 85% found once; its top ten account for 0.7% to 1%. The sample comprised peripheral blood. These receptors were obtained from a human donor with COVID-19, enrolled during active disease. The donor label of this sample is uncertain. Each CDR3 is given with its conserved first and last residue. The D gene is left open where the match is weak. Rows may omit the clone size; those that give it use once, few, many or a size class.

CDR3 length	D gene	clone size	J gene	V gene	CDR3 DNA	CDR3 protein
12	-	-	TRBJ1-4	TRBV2	TGTGCCAGCAGGGAATTACAGGGTAAACTGTTTTTT	CASRELQGKLFF
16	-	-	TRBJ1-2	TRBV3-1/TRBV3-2	TGTGCCAACAGCCCCCTTTTACAGGGTTTCGGCTATGGCTACACCTTC	CANSPLLQGFGYGYTF
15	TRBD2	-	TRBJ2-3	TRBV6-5	TGTGCCAGCAGAAGGGCTAGCGGATTCACAGATACGCAGTATTTT	CASRRASGFTDTQYF
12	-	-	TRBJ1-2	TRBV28	TGTGCCAGCAGTTTAGGGGGGTATGGCTACACCTTC	CASSLGGYGYTF
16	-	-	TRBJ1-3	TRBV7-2	TGTGCCAGCAGCTTAGTTGGTACGGGAACTGGAAACACCATATATTTT	CASSLVGTGTGNTIYF
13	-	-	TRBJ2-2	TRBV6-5	TGTGCCAGCGCGCTAGCGTTGGCCGGGGAGCTGTTTTTT	CASALALAGELFF
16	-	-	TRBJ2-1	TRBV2	TGTGCCAGCAGTGAAAGCCAGCTAGGAGGAGACAATGAGCAGTTCTTC	CASSESQLGGDNEQFF
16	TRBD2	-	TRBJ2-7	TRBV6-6	TGTGCCAGCAGTTCCCTCACTAGCGGACTATCCTACGAGCAGTACTTC	CASSSLTSGLSYEQYF
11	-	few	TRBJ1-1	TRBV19	TGTGCCAGTACAGGGGACACTGAAGCTTTCTTT	CASTGDTEAFF
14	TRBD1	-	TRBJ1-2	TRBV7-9	TGTGCCAGCAGTCCGGGACAGGGGGGCTATGGCTACACCTTC	CASSPGQGGYGYTF
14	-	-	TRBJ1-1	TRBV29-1	TGCAGCGTTCAAATGGCAGCGCAGAACACTGAAGCTTTCTTT	CSVQMAAQNTEAFF
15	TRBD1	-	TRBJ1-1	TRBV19	TGTGCCAGTAGCACAGGGGGGCGCGGGATCACTGAAGCTTTCTTT	CASSTGGRGITEAFF
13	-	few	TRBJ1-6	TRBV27	TGTGCCAGCAGAGGACAGACTAATTCACCCCTCCACTTT	CASRGQTNSPLHF
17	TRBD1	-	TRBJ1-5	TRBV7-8	TGTGCCAGCAGCCCGCCCCTTCGGACAGGGACGAATCAGCCCCAGCATTTT	CASSPPLRTGTNQPQHF
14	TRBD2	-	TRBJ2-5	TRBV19	TGTGCCAGTAATCCTAGCGGAGTTCAAGAGACCCAGTACTTC	CASNPSGVQETQYF
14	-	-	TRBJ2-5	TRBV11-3	TGTGCCAGCAGCGGTATGGACTATCAAGAGACCCAGTACTTC	CASSGMDYQETQYF
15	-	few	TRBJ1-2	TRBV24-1	TGTGCCACCAGTCAATCAAAAACAGGGAACGATGGCTACACCTTC	CATSQSKTGNDGYTF
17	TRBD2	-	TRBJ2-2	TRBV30	TGTGCCTGGATCCCCGCTAGCGGGATGAAGGTTGGCGGGGAGCTGTTTTTT	CAWIPASGMKVGGELFF
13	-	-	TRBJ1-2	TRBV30	TGTGCCTGGAGTGCTACGACGGCGGGCGGCTACACCTTC	CAWSATTAGGYTF
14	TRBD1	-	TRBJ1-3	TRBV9	TGTGCCAGCAGCCCCGACAGGGGTGGAAACACCATATATTTT	CASSPDRGGNTIYF
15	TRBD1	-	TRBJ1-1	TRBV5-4	TGTGCCAGCAGCTTAGGTGACAGGGTTATGACTGAAGCTTTCTTT	CASSLGDRVMTEAFF
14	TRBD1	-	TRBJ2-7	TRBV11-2	TGTGCCAGCAGCTTAGGACAGGGATTGTACGAGCAGTACTTC	CASSLGQGLYEQYF
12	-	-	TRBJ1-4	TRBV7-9	TGTGCCAGCCGCGGACTCCATGAAAAACTGTTTTTT	CASRGLHEKLFF
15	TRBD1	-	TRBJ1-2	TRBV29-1	TGCAGCGTTGAAGGGGGGACAGGGATGGACTATGGCTACACCTTC	CSVEGGTGMDYGYTF
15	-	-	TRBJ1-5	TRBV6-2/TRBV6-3	TGTGCCAGCAGTTACGGGTCTGTGGGGGCTCAGCCCCAGCATTTT	CASSYGSVGAQPQHF
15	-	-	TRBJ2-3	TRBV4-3	TGCGCCAGCAGCCAAGAGGCGGCTAGCACAGATACGCAGTATTTT	CASSQEAASTDTQYF
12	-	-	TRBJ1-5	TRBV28	TGTGCCAGCAGTTCCCATCCTCAGCCCCAGCATTTT	CASSSHPQPQHF
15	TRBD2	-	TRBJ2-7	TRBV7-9	TGTGCCAGCAGCTTATCTAGCGGGCCTCAGGGGGAGCAGTACTTC	CASSLSSGPQGEQYF
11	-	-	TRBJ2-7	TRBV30	TGTGCCTGGAGACACCCCGGGGGACAGTACTTC	CAWRHPGGQYF
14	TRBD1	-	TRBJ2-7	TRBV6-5	TGTGCCAGCAGGTACCGGGACAGCATATACGAGCAGTACTTC	CASRYRDSIYEQYF
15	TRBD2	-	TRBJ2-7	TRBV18	TGTGCCAGCTCACCCACCCAGACTAGCTACTACGAGCAGTACTTC	CASSPTQTSYYEQYF
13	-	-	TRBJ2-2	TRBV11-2	TGTGCCAGCAGCCCAGGGATCACCGGGGAGCTGTTTTTT	CASSPGITGELFF
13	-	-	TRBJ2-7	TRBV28	TGTGCCAGCCGCATCGGGAGCTCCTACGAGCAGTACTTC	CASRIGSSYEQYF
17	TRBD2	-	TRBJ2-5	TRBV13	TGTGCCAGCAGCTTAGGCCATATGGGACTATCCCAAGAGACCCAGTACTTC	CASSLGHMGLSQETQYF
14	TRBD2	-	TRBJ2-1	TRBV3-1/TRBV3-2	TGTGCCAGCAAGGACCGACAGCGGGAGAATGAGCAGTTCTTC	CASKDRQRENEQFF
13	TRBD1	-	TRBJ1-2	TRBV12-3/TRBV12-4	TGTGCCAGCAGCTACGGACAGGGGAATGGCTACACCTTC	CASSYGQGNGYTF
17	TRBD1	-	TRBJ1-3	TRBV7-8	TGTGCCAGCAGCCCACGGGGACAGCCCTTCTCTGGAAACACCATATATTTT	CASSPRGQPFSGNTIYF
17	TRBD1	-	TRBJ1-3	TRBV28	TGTGCCAGCAGCATCCGGACAGGGACTTACTCTGGAAACACCATATATTTT	CASSIRTGTYSGNTIYF
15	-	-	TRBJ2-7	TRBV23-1	TGCGCCAGCAGTCCCCTAGTAACAGGCAAGAACGAGCAGTACTTC	CASSPLVTGKNEQYF
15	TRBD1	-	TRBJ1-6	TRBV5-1	TGCGCCAGCAGCCCTGACAGGGCGGATAATTCACCCCTCCACTTT	CASSPDRADNSPLHF
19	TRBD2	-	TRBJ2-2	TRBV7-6	TGTGCCAGCAGCTCCCGACCAGGGACTAGCGGCATCAACACCGGGGAGCTGTTTTTT	CASSSRPGTSGINTGELFF
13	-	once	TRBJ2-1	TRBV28	TGTGCCAGCCAAAGACGGGAGTACCTTGAGCAGTTCTTC	CASQRREYLEQFF
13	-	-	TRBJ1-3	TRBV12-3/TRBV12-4	TGTGCCAGCAGTGGAGACAGGGGAAACACCATATATTTT	CASSGDRGNTIYF
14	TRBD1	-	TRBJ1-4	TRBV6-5	TGTGCCAGCAGACGGGACAGGGGTAATGAAAAACTGTTTTTT	CASRRDRGNEKLFF
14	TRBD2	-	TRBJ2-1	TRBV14	TGTGCCAGCCGTCCTAGCGGTAACTACAATGAGCAGTTCTTC	CASRPSGNYNEQFF
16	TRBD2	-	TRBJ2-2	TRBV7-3	TGTGCCAGCAGCCTGGGACTAGCGGGAGGGACCGGGGAGCTGTTTTTT	CASSLGLAGGTGELFF
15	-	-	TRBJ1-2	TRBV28	TGTGCCAGCAGTCCCCCCGGCAGGATCAACTATGGCTACACCTTC	CASSPPGRINYGYTF
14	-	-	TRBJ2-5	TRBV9	TGTGCCAGCAGCGTAGGCGGGTCCCGGGGGACCCAGTACTTC	CASSVGGSRGTQYF
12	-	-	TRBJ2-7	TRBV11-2	TGTGCCAGCAGCTCCTTATCCTACGAGCAGTACTTC	CASSSLSYEQYF
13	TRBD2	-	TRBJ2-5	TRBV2	TGTGCCAGCGGGGGGGAGAACCAAGAGACCCAGTACTTC	CASGGENQETQYF
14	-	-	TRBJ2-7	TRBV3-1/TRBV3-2	TGTGCCAGCAGCCCCGGGACTCACTCCTACGAGCAGTACTTC	CASSPGTHSYEQYF
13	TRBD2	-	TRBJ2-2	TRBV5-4	TGTGCCAGCAGCTGGGGGGGGGCCGGGGAGCTGTTTTTT	CASSWGGAGELFF
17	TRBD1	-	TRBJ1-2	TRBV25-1	TGTGCCAGCAGTGACCCCGCCACAGGACAGGGAGAAGATGGCTACACCTTC	CASSDPATGQGEDGYTF
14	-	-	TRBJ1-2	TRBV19	TGTGCCAGTAGTGGCAGGGAAGGGCCCTATGGCTACACCTTC	CASSGREGPYGYTF
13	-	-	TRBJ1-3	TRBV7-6	TGTGCCAGCAGCCCCTGGCGGGGGAACACCATATATTTT	CASSPWRGNTIYF
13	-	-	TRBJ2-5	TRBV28	TGTGCCAGCAAGGCACCGGGATTGAAGACCCAGTACTTC	CASKAPGLKTQYF
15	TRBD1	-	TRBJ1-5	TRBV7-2	TGTGCCAGCAGCTTAGTGGCGTCAGGGGGGCTGCCCCAGCATTTT	CASSLVASGGLPQHF
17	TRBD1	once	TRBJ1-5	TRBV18	TGTGCCAGCTCACCCGCAGGGGGCGCGGGTAGCAATCAGCCCCAGCATTTT	CASSPAGGAGSNQPQHF
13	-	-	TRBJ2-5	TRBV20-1	TGCAGTGCTAGTTTCACAGGGCAAGAGACCCAGTACTTC	CSASFTGQETQYF
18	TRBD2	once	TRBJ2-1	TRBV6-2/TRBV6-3	TGTGCCAGCAGTTCCCAGACTCCGGGACTAGCGGGAGCAGATGAGCAGTTCTTC	CASSSQTPGLAGADEQFF